This T cell receptor beta chain stems from a study of graft-versus-host responses after intestinal transplantation. Using immunoSEQ multiplex PCR, the repertoire was profiled, and TCRdb retains in-frame clones only, with some absent. The data contain 65,000 to 85,000 clones, roughly 84% of them seen just once; the ten biggest clones take up roughly 7.3%. V was trimmed by 0 bases and J by 7 bases, leaving 18 bases between them. The V gene's germline CDR1 is SNHLY and CDR2 FYNNEI. This CDR3 has 17 amino acids. In regard to this clone: The antigen remains undetermined.

Specimen: unstimulated CD8+ T cells sorted from spleen or lymph node cells, collected before transplant. The clonotype was recovered from a human donor who was the organ donor for an intestinal transplant. V is TRBV2 and J is TRBJ2-2; a possible D gene is TRBD2 (6 bases). CDR3 protein: CASSEAPTSFISGELFF. In DNA form, the CDR3 reads TGTGCCAGCAGTGAAGCCCCGACTAGTTTCATCAGCGGGGAGCTGTTTTTT.